This T cell receptor (beta chain) was captured in a study of control samples from healthy donors and cancer patients. The CDR3 loop spans 10 amino acids. Trimming removed 5 bases at V and 10 bases at J, with 8 bases between. Germline V gene sequence: CDR1 SNHLY, CDR2 FYNNEI. Clones were read by immunoSEQ multiplex PCR, and TCRdb kept only the in-frame ones, dropping some. Of 90,000 or so clones listed, about 88% are singletons. The TCR originated in an older woman in good health. Sample: blood. The chain links TRBV2 to TRBJ1-1; D gene ambiguous. The CDR3 protein is CASSHPGAFF. The CDR3 nucleotides are TGTGCCAGCAGTCACCCTGGAGCTTTCTTT. Using reference TRBV2 and TRBJ1-1 for the parts outside the CDR3, the full variable domain is EPEVTQTPSHQVTQMGQEVILRCVPISNHLYFYWYRQILGQKVEFLVSFYNNEISEKSEIFDDQFSVERPDGSNFTLKIRSTKLEDSAMYFCASSHPGAFFGQGTRLTVV.